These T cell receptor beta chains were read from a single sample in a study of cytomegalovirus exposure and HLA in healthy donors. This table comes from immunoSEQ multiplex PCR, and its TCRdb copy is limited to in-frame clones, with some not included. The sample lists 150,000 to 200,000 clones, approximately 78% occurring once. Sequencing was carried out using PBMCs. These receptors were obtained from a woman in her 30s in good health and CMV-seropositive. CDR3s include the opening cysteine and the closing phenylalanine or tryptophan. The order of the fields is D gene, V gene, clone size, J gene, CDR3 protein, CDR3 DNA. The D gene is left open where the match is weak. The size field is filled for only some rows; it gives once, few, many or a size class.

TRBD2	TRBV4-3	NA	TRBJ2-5	CASSQQLAGEETQYF	TGCGCCAGCAGCCAGCAACTAGCGGGGGAAGAGACCCAGTACTTC
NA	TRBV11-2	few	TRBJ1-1	CASTLARVMGTEAFF	TGTGCCAGCACCCTCGCCCGGGTGATGGGCACTGAAGCTTTCTTT
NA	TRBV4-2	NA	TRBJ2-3	CASSQDYGTVTDTQYF	TGTGCCAGCAGCCAAGATTATGGAACAGTCACAGATACGCAGTATTTT
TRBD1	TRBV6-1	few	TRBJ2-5	CASSDRGLKTQYF	TGTGCCAGCAGTGACAGGGGGCTGAAGACCCAGTACTTC
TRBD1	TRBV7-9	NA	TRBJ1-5	CASSVGRGQSNQPQHF	TGTGCCAGCAGCGTGGGCAGGGGACAGAGCAATCAGCCCCAGCATTTT
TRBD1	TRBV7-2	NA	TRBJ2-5	CASSLVMTGPLGYF	TGTGCCAGCAGCTTAGTGATGACAGGGCCTTTGGGGTACTTC
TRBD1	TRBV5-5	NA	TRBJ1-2	CASSYGQGGKLGYTF	TGTGCCAGCAGCTACGGACAGGGGGGGAAGTTGGGCTACACCTTC
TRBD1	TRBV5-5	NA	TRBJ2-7	CASSLRRGQAYEQYF	TGTGCCAGCAGCTTGAGGCGGGGACAGGCTTACGAGCAGTACTTC
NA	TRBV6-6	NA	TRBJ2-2	CASSYSGKTTGELFF	TGTGCCAGCAGTTACTCCGGGAAAACTACCGGGGAGCTGTTTTTT
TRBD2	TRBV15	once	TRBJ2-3	CATSRSGRGDSTDTQYF	TGTGCCACCAGCAGATCCGGACGGGGGGATAGCACAGATACGCAGTATTTT
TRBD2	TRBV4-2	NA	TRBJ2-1	CASSQDRGGNEQFF	TGTGCCAGCAGCCAAGATCGGGGGGGCAATGAGCAGTTCTTC